Listed here are 28 T cell receptor beta chains from one sample, sequenced in a study of T cell responses to AZD1222 COVID-19 vaccine. This table comes from immunoSEQ multiplex PCR, and its TCRdb copy is limited to in-frame clones, with some not included. The sample has some 170,000 clones, roughly nine tenths seen once. The specimen comprised peripheral blood, sampled on day 0 of AZD1222 vaccination. The receptors shown here come from an adult in good health.

The chain joins TRBV7-3 to TRBJ2-6; D ambiguous. This CDR3 is built from 14 residues. Per the germline V gene, CDR1 is SGHTA and CDR2 is FQGTGA. V was pared by 5 bases and J by 4 bases, with 9 bases between. CDR3 region: CASSPLRGANVLTF. The CDR3 DNA is TGTGCCAGCAGCCCGCTTAGGGGGGCCAACGTCCTGACTTTC.

The V and J genes are TRBV7-9 and TRBJ1-1, with 8 bases aligning to TRBD1. J was trimmed by 4 bases and V by 1 base; bases with no gene match: 5. The CDR3 contains 15 residues. In germline, CDR1 is SEHNR, CDR2 FQNEAQ (reference sequence). This CDR3 reads CASSLGRGPSTEAFF. Here the CDR3 DNA reads TGTGCCAGCAGCTTAGGCAGGGGGCCAAGCACTGAAGCTTTCTTT.

CDR3 sequence reads: CATSRDLGTGYYGYTF. As DNA, the CDR3 is TGTGCCACCAGCAGAGATCTCGGGACAGGGTACTATGGCTACACCTTC. This chain links TRBV15 with TRBJ1-2; 9 bases are a match to TRBD1. Germline CDR1 reads LNHNV; CDR2 reads YYDKDF (reference sequence). CDR3 size: 16 residues. The V segment lost 0 bases and the J segment 3 bases; nucleotides outside the gene matches: 5.

The rearrangement uses TRBV15 and TRBJ1-6; unclear D gene. This CDR3 is built from 16 residues. Trimming took 0 bases from V and 0 from J, leaving 6 bases between them. Germline V lookup: CDR1 LNHNV, CDR2 YYDKDF (reference sequence). Written as DNA, the CDR3 is TGTGCCACCAGCAGAGATCCCCGCTCCTATAATTCACCCCTCCACTTT. Translating it yields CATSRDPRSYNSPLHF. Filled out from reference TRBV15 and TRBJ1-6, the complete variable domain reads DAMVIQNPRYQVTQFGKPVTLSCSQTLNHNVMYWYQQKSSQAPKLLFHYYDKDFNNEADTPDNFQSRRPNTSFCFLDIRSPGLGDTAMYLCATSRDPRSYNSPLHFGNGTRLTVT.

The J gene is TRBJ1-1, the V gene TRBV30; 7 bases map to TRBD1. The CDR3 contains 13 residues. Germline V CDR1 and CDR2: GTSNPN, SVGIG (reference sequence). Trimming cost V 2 bases and J 5 bases; bases outside gene matches: 5. CDR3 nucleotides: TGTGCCTGGAGTCCAGGGGGACATACTGAAGCTTTCTTT. It is translated as CAWSPGGHTEAFF.

The chain has TRBV11-3 and TRBJ2-1, with 7 bases identical to TRBD1. V lost 1 base to trimming and J lost 7 bases; unmatched junction nucleotides: 10. The CDR3 runs 16 residues. Germline V gene sequence: CDR1 SGHNT, CDR2 YENEEA. The CDR3 DNA is TGTGCCAGCAGCTTAGTGGCGACAGGGATAAAGAATGAGCAGTTCTTC. Protein: CASSLVATGIKNEQFF.

This sequence joins TRBV28 and TRBJ1-1; weak D call: TRBD1 (5 bases). The CDR3 totals 14 residues. Trimming removed 3 bases from V and 2 bases from J, with 10 bases in between. Germline lookup yields CDR1 MDHEN and CDR2 SYDVKM. This chain's CDR3 is CASSLIDSNTEAFF. The CDR3 DNA is TGTGCCAGCAGTTTGATTGACAGTAACACTGAAGCTTTCTTT.

V and J are TRBV5-6 and TRBJ2-1; tentatively, D is TRBD1 or TRBD2 (5 bases each). The ends were cut back, 1 base at V and 0 bases at J, with 17 bases in the middle. The germline gives CDR1 SGHDT, CDR2 YYEEEE. This CDR3 contains 18 residues. The CDR3 DNA reads as TGTGCCAGCAGCTTGTTCCCGGGACCCCCGAGCTCCTACAATGAGCAGTTCTTC. It is translated as CASSLFPGPPSSYNEQFF.

The V and J genes are TRBV2 and TRBJ2-1; D uncertain. The V end was cut by 6 bases, the J end by 3 bases, with 6 bases between. The CDR3 runs 12 residues. The V gene's germline CDR1 is SNHLY and CDR2 FYNNEI. The CDR3 DNA sequence: TGTGCCAGCAGCTACAACTACAATGAGCAGTTCTTC. This sequence encodes CASSYNYNEQFF.

V and J are TRBV5-8 and TRBJ1-3, with 10 bases aligning to TRBD1. Trimming cost V 3 bases and J 1 base; bases outside gene matches: 1. The CDR3 contains 15 residues. Germline assignment: CDR1 SGHTS and CDR2 YDEGEE. The CDR3 sequence is CASSSDRGSGNTIYF. In DNA, the CDR3 is TGTGCCAGCAGCTCGGACAGGGGGTCTGGAAACACCATATATTTT.

The chain carries TRBV7-3 and TRBJ2-2; D gene uncertain. CDR3 length: 14 residues. V lost 4 bases and J 6 bases, leaving 12 bases between the germline ends. The germline V gene encodes CDR1 SGHTA and CDR2 FQGTGA. The CDR3 region is CASSSSSLAGELFF. CDR3 DNA sequence: TGTGCCAGCAGCTCGAGTAGCCTCGCCGGGGAGCTGTTTTTT.

Only a few counts were recorded for this clone. The chain's CDR3 is CASSYPGGGFTEAFF. The DNA of the CDR3 is TGTGCCAGCAGTTACCCTGGGGGAGGATTCACTGAAGCTTTCTTT. The J gene is TRBJ1-1, the V gene TRBV28, with D possibly being TRBD1 (5 bases). V shed 4 bases and J shed 4 bases, with 16 bases lying between them. The CDR3 is 15 residues long. In germline, CDR1 is MDHEN, CDR2 SYDVKM.

This clone turned up a few times. The chain uses TRBV30 and TRBJ2-2; D possibly corresponds to TRBD1 (6 bases). The CDR3 runs 14 residues. The V and J ends lost 3 bases and 7 bases respectively, with 15 bases between them. Looked up from germline, CDR1 is GTSNPN and CDR2 is SVGIG (reference sequence). CDR3 amino acids: CAWRAPGVYGELFF. Written as DNA, the CDR3 is TGTGCCTGGAGGGCGCCAGGGGTCTACGGGGAGCTGTTTTTT.

The J gene is TRBJ2-5, the V gene TRBV19; 11 nucleotides match TRBD1. Germline V gene lookup returns CDR1 LNHDA and CDR2 SQIVND (reference sequence). The ends lost 5 bases at V and 5 bases at J; junction bases unmatched: 7. The CDR3 is 15 residues long. CDR3 loop: CASSAPDRGLETQYF. The CDR3 region has the DNA TGTGCCAGTAGTGCCCCGGACAGGGGGCTTGAGACCCAGTACTTC.

The chain has TRBV7-2 and TRBJ1-5; unclear D gene. Germline CDR1 and CDR2: SGHTA and FQGNSA. V was shortened by 3 bases and J by 2 bases, with 8 bases between the two germline ends. CDR3 size: 14 residues. This CDR3 reads CASSLGGGNQPQHF. In DNA, the CDR3 is TGTGCCAGCAGCTTGGGTGGAGGCAATCAGCCCCAGCATTTT.

The chain is built from TRBV3-1 (or the pseudogene TRBV3-2) and TRBJ1-1, with TRBD1 as a possible D gene (6 bases). The germline CDR1 and CDR2 sequences are LGHDT and YNNKEL (reference sequence). The CDR3 runs 16 residues. V lost 2 bases and J 1 base, leaving 14 bases between the germline ends. The CDR3 protein is CASSQPRGQGNTEAFF. The CDR3 DNA reads TGTGCCAGCAGCCAACCACGGGGGCAGGGGAACACTGAAGCTTTCTTT.

The rearrangement uses TRBV27 and TRBJ1-3, with D possibly TRBD1 on 6 matching bases. Germline CDR1 reads MNHEY; CDR2 reads SMNVEV (reference sequence). The CDR3 spans 14 residues. V lost 3 bases and J lost 0, with 6 bases in between. CDR3 protein: CASSLDSSGNTIYF. The CDR3 DNA is TGTGCCAGCAGTTTGGACAGCTCTGGAAACACCATATATTTT.

This chain uses TRBV4-3 with TRBJ2-7, with TRBD2 matching 9 bases. CDR3 length: 14 residues. Trimming took 8 bases from V and 4 from J; bases not matched to a gene: 9. Germline V gene lookup returns CDR1 LGHNA and CDR2 YSLEER. CDR3 coding DNA: TGCGCCAGCCAGTCGCGGGAGGGTCCTTACGAGCAGTACTTC. Amino acids: CASQSREGPYEQYF.

The chain combines TRBV11-2 with TRBJ1-6; D unclear. The V end lost 6 bases, the J end lost 9 bases, and 21 bases lay between the germline ends. The CDR3 covers 16 residues. Germline loops: CDR1 SGHAT, CDR2 FQNNGV. In DNA, the CDR3 is TGTGCCAGCAGGTTCCCCGGGCGGGAGAAGGGTTCACCCCTCCACTTT. Amino acid sequence: CASRFPGREKGSPLHF.

The rearrangement joins TRBV7-8 to TRBJ2-3; D is possibly TRBD2 (6 bases). Looked up from germline, CDR1 is SGHVS and CDR2 is FQNEAQ. The CDR3 is made up of 17 amino acids. The V gene lost 1 base and the J gene lost 0 bases, with 14 bases spanning the gap. The DNA for the CDR3 is TGTGCCAGCAGCTTAGATACGGGACGGGGGAGCACAGATACGCAGTATTTT. Translating gives CASSLDTGRGSTDTQYF.

The chain carries TRBV5-1 and TRBJ2-7, with TRBD1 matching 7 bases. Germline V gene sequence: CDR1 SGHRS, CDR2 YFSETQ. J gave up 4 bases and V 0 bases, and 7 bases lay outside the gene matches. The CDR3 extends over 15 amino acids. CDR3 amino acids: CASSLDGTVSYEQYF. The CDR3 DNA sequence: TGCGCCAGCAGCTTGGACGGGACAGTTAGTTACGAGCAGTACTTC.

The chain employs TRBV5-4 and TRBJ1-1, with 7 bases that match TRBD1. CDR1 and CDR2 (germline): SGHNT, YYREEE (reference sequence). This CDR3 contains 15 residues. After removal of 4 bases from V and 1 base from J, the junction contained 7 bases not matched to a gene. CDR3: CASSLSTGWNTEAFF. CDR3 DNA sequence: TGTGCCAGCAGCCTATCGACAGGGTGGAACACTGAAGCTTTCTTT.

Written as DNA, the CDR3 is TGTGCCAGCAGTGCCGGACTAGCGGATTACCAAGAGACCCAGTACTTC. Its protein is CASSAGLADYQETQYF. V and J are TRBV28 and TRBJ2-5, with 10 bases aligning to TRBD2. Germline V gene lookup returns CDR1 MDHEN and CDR2 SYDVKM. The V gene end was trimmed by 5 bases and the J gene end by 0 bases; junction bases not matched to a gene: 6. The CDR3 totals 16 residues.

The table lists this clone with a count of one. The chain has TRBV5-1 and TRBJ2-5; D remains ambiguous. V was pared by 4 bases and J by 2 bases, with 6 bases between. The CDR3 extends over 12 amino acids. CDR1 is SGHRS and CDR2 is YFSETQ in the germline V gene. The CDR3 spells CASSMNQETQYF. CDR3 DNA sequence: TGCGCCAGCAGCATGAATCAAGAGACCCAGTACTTC.

The CDR3 coding sequence is TGTGCCAGTAGTGACAGCGGACACTATGGCTACACCTTC. Protein sequence: CASSDSGHYGYTF. The gene calls are TRBV19 and TRBJ1-2; possibly TRBD1 for D (5 bases). The CDR3 totals 13 residues. The ends were cut back, 5 bases at V and 3 bases at J, with 10 bases in the middle. Germline values: CDR1 LNHDA, CDR2 SQIVND (reference sequence).

The V call is TRBV19, the J call TRBJ1-6; D remains ambiguous. CDR1 is LNHDA, CDR2 SQIVND, per germline (reference sequence). V was cut by 3 bases and J by 6 bases, with 9 bases left in between. This CDR3 has 14 residues. CDR3: CASSIAGGNSPLHF. CDR3 in DNA: TGTGCCAGTAGTATCGCCGGAGGTAATTCACCCCTCCACTTT.

The chain couples TRBV7-8 to TRBJ1-3; no definite D call. Germline V gene lookup returns CDR1 SGHVS and CDR2 FQNEAQ. The V end lost 5 bases, the J end lost 4 bases, and 6 bases lay between the germline ends. The CDR3 has 12 residues. CDR3 nucleotides: TGTGCCAGCAGCGTCTTCGGAAACACCATATATTTT. It is translated as CASSVFGNTIYF.

The rearrangement joins TRBV10-3 to TRBJ2-5, with TRBD1 matching 10 bases. The V segment lost 6 bases and the J segment 5 bases; nucleotides outside the gene matches: 6. Germline V gene data show CDR1 as ENHRY and CDR2 as SYGVKD. The CDR3 sequence is 14 residues long. The CDR3 sequence is CAIRPGTGDETQYF. CDR3 DNA: TGTGCCATCAGGCCCGGGACAGGGGATGAGACCCAGTACTTC.